These 26 T cell receptor beta chains came from one sample sequenced in a study of blood T cell repertoires in COVID-19. TCRdb's table, derived via immunoSEQ multiplex PCR, lists solely in-frame clones and lacks some. This sample has 200,000 to 250,000 clones, with 80% found just once. The sample consisted of PBMCs or T cells enriched from blood (not recorded which). Source of these receptors: a man aged 30 to 39 with acute COVID-19.

This clone was recorded a few times. This chain uses TRBV2 with TRBJ1-6, with D perhaps matching TRBD1 (5 bases). The CDR3 contains 16 residues. The germline V and J ends were trimmed by 7 bases and 9 bases, with 22 bases remaining between them. The germline gives CDR1 SNHLY, CDR2 FYNNEI. The CDR3 here is CASTPRSSGMSSPLHF. Here the CDR3 DNA reads TGTGCCAGCACCCCTCGCTCATCAGGGATGAGTTCACCCCTCCACTTT.

The chain combines TRBV10-1 with TRBJ2-1, with TRBD2 matching 14 bases. The V segment lost 4 bases and the J segment 6 bases; nucleotides outside the gene matches: 5. The length of the CDR3 is 16 residues. Germline loops: CDR1 WNHNN, CDR2 SYGVQD (reference sequence). CDR3 coding DNA: TGCGCCAGCAGTGGGGGACTAGCGGGGGCCTTCAATGAGCAGTTCTTC. Its protein product is CASSGGLAGAFNEQFF.

The rearrangement links TRBV9 to TRBJ2-1; 8 nucleotides match TRBD2. With V trimmed by 4 bases and J by 8 bases, 11 bases remained unmatched. CDR1 and CDR2 from the germline V gene are SGDLS and YYNGEE. CDR3 length: 15 amino acids. The CDR3 coding sequence is TGTGCCAGCAGCCCAAGCGGGGGATTTTTGGATGAGCAGTTCTTC. Protein sequence: CASSPSGGFLDEQFF.

This clone was detected a few times. CDR3 protein: CASSLNRVSVNTEAFF. For the CDR3, the DNA is TGTGCCAGCAGCTTAAACAGGGTTTCGGTGAACACTGAAGCTTTCTTT. J is TRBJ1-1 and V is TRBV11-2; D is perhaps TRBD1 (6 bases). This CDR3 region has 16 residues. Germline assignment: CDR1 SGHAT and CDR2 FQNNGV. V was shortened by 2 bases and J by 0 bases, with 13 bases between the two germline ends.

The rearrangement joins TRBV27 to TRBJ1-4, with D possibly TRBD1 on 5 matching bases. This CDR3 contains 18 residues. Trimming pared 2 bases from V and 3 bases from J, leaving 19 bases between. Per germline, CDR1 MNHEY and CDR2 SMNVEV (reference sequence). Here the CDR3 reads CASSLGSGGYGPNEKLFF. The DNA of the CDR3 is TGTGCCAGCAGTTTAGGGTCGGGGGGGTATGGACCTAATGAAAAACTGTTTTTT.

This clone is a singleton in its sample. The gene calls are TRBV28 and TRBJ2-2; 8 nucleotides line up with TRBD2. Trimming removed 5 bases from V and 4 bases from J; junction bases left unmatched: 6. The germline CDR1 and CDR2 sequences are MDHEN and SYDVKM. CDR3 size: 15 residues. The chain's CDR3 is CASSPAGVGTGELFF. The CDR3 coding sequence is TGTGCCAGCAGTCCAGCGGGGGTGGGCACCGGGGAGCTGTTTTTT.

The chain employs TRBV9 and TRBJ1-6, with TRBD1 as a possible D gene (6 bases). Germline V gene lookup returns CDR1 SGDLS and CDR2 YYNGEE. V was cut by 6 bases and J by 0 bases, with 13 bases left in between. There are 16 residues in the CDR3. The CDR3 coding sequence is TGTGCCAGCACCGCAGGGGACGGCTCCTATAATTCACCCCTCCACTTT. It is translated as CASTAGDGSYNSPLHF.

The CDR3 DNA reads TGTGCCAGCAGTTATTACCCTACCTGGTCTGATTCACCCCTCCACTTT. Residues: CASSYYPTWSDSPLHF. This rearrangement joins TRBV5-6 to TRBJ1-6; D uncertain. CDR3 size: 16 residues. V shed 5 bases and J shed 8 bases, with 20 bases lying between them. In germline, CDR1 is SGHDT, CDR2 YYEEEE. Filled out from reference TRBV5-6 and TRBJ1-6, the complete variable domain reads DAGVTQSPTHLIKTRGQQVTLRCSPKSGHDTVSWYQQALGQGPQFIFQYYEEEERQRGNFPDRFSGHQFPNYSSELNVNALLLGDSALYLCASSYYPTWSDSPLHFGNGTRLTVT.

The chain joins TRBV6-5 to TRBJ2-7; no clear D gene. The CDR3 loop spans 12 amino acids. In germline, CDR1 is MNHEY, CDR2 SVGAGI. Deletions cut 5 bases from V and 3 bases from J, with 8 bases between. The CDR3 coding sequence is TGTGCCAGCAGTATTAGTATCTACGAGCAGTACTTC. It codes for CASSISIYEQYF.

The chain uses TRBV5-5 and TRBJ1-3; no definite D call. Germline lookup yields CDR1 SGHKS and CDR2 YYEKEE (reference sequence). Trimming shortened V by 4 bases and J by 4 bases, and 15 bases separated the two germline ends. The CDR3 has 15 amino acids. In DNA, the CDR3 is TGTGCCAGCAGCCTCAGTATCGGGTCCGGAAACACCATATATTTT. Its translation: CASSLSIGSGNTIYF. The entire variable domain, with the rest obtained from reference TRBV5-5 and TRBJ1-3, is as follows: DAGVTQSPTHLIKTRGQQVTLRCSPISGHKSVSWYQQVLGQGPQFIFQYYEKEERGRGNFPDRFSARQFPNYSSELNVNALLLGDSALYLCASSLSIGSGNTIYFGEGSWLTVV.

The rearrangement uses TRBV7-3 and TRBJ2-6; D not certain. The CDR3 is 16 residues long. The germline gives CDR1 SGHTA, CDR2 FQGTGA. V lost 2 bases and J 0 bases, leaving 8 bases between the germline ends. CDR3 in DNA: TGTGCCAGCAGCTTAGGCCTGCCCTCTGGGGCCAACGTCCTGACTTTC. This codes for CASSLGLPSGANVLTF.

This clone showed up just a few times. DNA for the CDR3: TGCGCCAGCAGCCACTTAGCGGGGGGCACAGATACGCAGTATTTT. It codes for CASSHLAGGTDTQYF. The chain combines TRBV5-1 with TRBJ2-3; 9 bases agree with TRBD2. Germline V gene sequence: CDR1 SGHRS, CDR2 YFSETQ. After removal of 4 bases from V and 1 base from J, the junction contained 4 bases not matched to a gene. The CDR3 has 15 amino acids.

The rearrangement joins TRBV29-1 to TRBJ2-2; a weak D match, TRBD2 (6 bases). The germline CDR1 and CDR2 sequences are SQVTM and ANQGSEA. The CDR3 length is 14 residues. V shed 8 bases and J shed 3 bases, with 16 bases lying between them. CDR3 nucleotides: TGCAGCTCATGGGTTGGAGGGGACACCGGGGAGCTGTTTTTT. This sequence encodes CSSWVGGDTGELFF.

This chain links TRBV28 with TRBJ1-2; no reliable D call. The CDR3 is 15 residues long. CDR1 and CDR2 (germline): MDHEN, SYDVKM. V was shortened by 1 base and J by 6 bases, with 15 bases between the two germline ends. The CDR3 loop reads CASSLLQLERDGYTF. The DNA for the CDR3 is TGTGCCAGCAGTTTATTACAACTCGAACGGGATGGCTACACCTTC.

The chain carries TRBV5-1 and TRBJ2-1; 8 bases match TRBD1. Germline values: CDR1 SGHRS, CDR2 YFSETQ. V trimming: 4 bases; J trimming: 5 bases; junction bases outside the gene matches: 8. CDR3 length: 15 residues. CDR3 amino acids: CASSRTGFENNEQFF. CDR3 DNA: TGCGCCAGCAGCCGGACAGGGTTCGAAAACAATGAGCAGTTCTTC. Looking up the rest from reference TRBV5-1 and TRBJ2-1 gives the full variable domain: KAGVTQTPRYLIKTRGQQVTLSCSPISGHRSVSWYQQTPGQGLQFLFEYFSETQRNKGNFPGRFSGRQFSNSRSEMNVSTLELGDSALYLCASSRTGFENNEQFFGPGTRLTVL.

The chain couples TRBV2 to TRBJ2-1; D perhaps matches TRBD2 (5 bases). Germline CDR1 is SNHLY and CDR2 is FYNNEI. CDR3 size: 14 residues. With 4 bases removed from V and 2 bases from J, the gap between germline ends came to 9 bases. CDR3 in DNA: TGTGCCAGCAGTGCTAGCCGTCCCTACAATGAGCAGTTCTTC. It translates to CASSASRPYNEQFF. The variable domain in full, with the rest retrieved from reference TRBV2 and TRBJ2-1, is EPEVTQTPSHQVTQMGQEVILRCVPISNHLYFYWYRQILGQKVEFLVSFYNNEISEKSEIFDDQFSVERPDGSNFTLKIRSTKLEDSAMYFCASSASRPYNEQFFGPGTRLTVL.

Only one count was recorded for this clone. This chain uses TRBV24-1 with TRBJ2-3, with 9 bases aligning to TRBD2. This CDR3 comprises 21 residues. Losses at the gene ends were 0 bases for V and 4 bases for J; bases not matched to a gene: 19. Germline V gene sequence: CDR1 KGHDR, CDR2 SFDVKD. CDR3 residues: CATSDLWGGGGAYGPPDTQYF. The CDR3 nucleotides are TGTGCCACCAGTGATTTGTGGGGCGGCGGGGGGGCCTATGGTCCGCCAGATACGCAGTATTTT.

The genes are TRBV5-5 and TRBJ1-1; TRBD1 is a possible D gene (6 bases). Germline V gene sequence: CDR1 SGHKS, CDR2 YYEKEE (reference sequence). The CDR3 has 17 amino acids. Between the trimmed V and J ends, which lost 2 bases and 1 base, there was a span of 18 bases. CDR3 loop: CASSLSAAGARNTEAFF. The CDR3 DNA is TGTGCCAGCAGCTTATCGGCTGCAGGGGCGAGGAACACTGAAGCTTTCTTT.

J is TRBJ1-2 and V is TRBV6-5; weak D call: TRBD1 (5 bases). The CDR3 contains 14 residues. The V end lost 7 bases, the J end lost 0 bases, and 12 bases lay between the germline ends. Per germline, CDR1 MNHEY and CDR2 SVGAGI. CDR3 protein: CASTRDSSNYGYTF. CDR3 nucleotide sequence: TGTGCCAGCACCAGAGACAGTTCTAACTATGGCTACACCTTC.

The gene calls are TRBV6-5 and TRBJ2-5; 12 bases match TRBD2. CDR3 length: 15 residues. The V gene's germline CDR1 is MNHEY and CDR2 SVGAGI. Losses at the gene ends were 2 bases for V and 5 bases for J; bases not matched to a gene: 3. This CDR3 reads CASSYLAGGLETQYF. In DNA, the CDR3 is TGTGCCAGCAGTTACCTAGCGGGGGGGCTTGAGACCCAGTACTTC.

This clone showed up just once. The chain joins TRBV19 to TRBJ1-3; D possibly corresponds to TRBD1 (6 bases). The germline V and J ends were trimmed by 5 bases and 0 bases, with 17 bases remaining between them. CDR1 and CDR2 from the germline V gene are LNHDA and SQIVND (reference sequence). The CDR3 extends over 17 amino acids. CDR3 amino acids: CASSPSPGQRSGNTIYF. The CDR3, as DNA: TGTGCCAGTAGTCCCTCCCCCGGACAGCGCTCTGGAAACACCATATATTTT.

A single count supports this clone. The V call is TRBV2, the J call TRBJ2-3, with D unresolved. The CDR3 is 13 amino acids. The germline V gene encodes CDR1 SNHLY and CDR2 FYNNEI. The V and J ends lost 1 base and 6 bases respectively, with 8 bases between them. CDR3 in amino acids: CASSEGQSDTQYF. CDR3 DNA sequence: TGTGCCAGCAGTGAAGGCCAGTCGGATACGCAGTATTTT.

V gene TRBV29-1 combines with J gene TRBJ2-5; TRBD1 aligns across 7 bases. Germline CDR1 SQVTM, CDR2 ANQGSEA. The CDR3 covers 13 residues. V trimming: 3 bases; J trimming: 5 bases; junction bases outside the gene matches: 6. This CDR3 is CSVDQGVKETQYF. The CDR3 region has the DNA TGCAGCGTTGACCAGGGGGTAAAGGAGACCCAGTACTTC.

This clone turned up a few times. The chain is built from TRBV7-6 and TRBJ1-1; no firm D call. V was cut by 1 base and J by 8 bases, with 8 bases left in between. From germline, CDR1 is SGHVS and CDR2 FNYEAQ. This CDR3 has 12 residues. The CDR3 loop reads CASSLDSAEAFF. Written as DNA, the CDR3 is TGTGCCAGCAGCTTAGACAGTGCGGAAGCTTTCTTT.

The chain is built from TRBV6-6 and TRBJ2-2; D is unresolved. Germline V gene lookup returns CDR1 MNHNY and CDR2 SVGAGI (reference sequence). The CDR3 contains 13 residues. V shed 4 bases and J shed 8 bases, with 11 bases lying between them. The CDR3 sequence is CASSLTGNGELFF. The CDR3 DNA is TGTGCCAGCAGTTTGACGGGTAATGGGGAGCTGTTTTTT.

The V call is TRBV7-6, the J call TRBJ2-3, with TRBD2 matching 13 bases. This CDR3 comprises 15 residues. The V gene end was trimmed by 5 bases and the J gene end by 5 bases; junction bases not matched to a gene: 4. CDR1 SGHVS and CDR2 FNYEAQ come from the germline V gene. Here the CDR3 reads CASSPGLAGIDTQYF. The CDR3 bases are TGTGCCAGCAGCCCGGGACTAGCGGGGATAGATACGCAGTATTTT.